The rows below give T cell receptor beta chains drawn from one sample of a study of shared clonotypes between healthy human individuals. Data came from immunoSEQ multiplex PCR; TCRdb stores just in-frame clones and leaves some out. The sample shows about 580,000 clones, roughly 98% of them seen only once. Material: naive CD8+ T cells sorted from blood. These TCRs come from a man aged 30 to 39 in good health. CDR3s include the opening cysteine and the closing phenylalanine or tryptophan. D genes are given only for firm matches. The size of a clone is reported for some rows only, either as once, few or many, or as a class for expanded clones.

cdr3_nt: TGTGCCAGCAGTTTATCCTACGATATTCGCTACGGAACCTACGAGCAGTACTTC
cdr3_aa: CASSLSYDIRYGTYEQYF
d_call: -
v_call: TRBV27
clone_size: -
j_call: TRBJ2-7

cdr3_nt: TGTGCCAGCAGTCCCGGGGCAGGGGACGAGCAGTACTTC
cdr3_aa: CASSPGAGDEQYF
d_call: -
v_call: TRBV25-1
clone_size: -
j_call: TRBJ2-7

cdr3_nt: TGTGCCAGCAGCTCCGGGACTAGCGGCTACGAGCAGTACTTC
cdr3_aa: CASSSGTSGYEQYF
d_call: TRBD2
v_call: TRBV5-6
clone_size: -
j_call: TRBJ2-7

cdr3_nt: TGTGCCAGCAGCTTCGAGCCGAACTACGAGCAGTACTTC
cdr3_aa: CASSFEPNYEQYF
d_call: -
v_call: TRBV11-2
clone_size: once
j_call: TRBJ2-7

cdr3_nt: TGTGCCATCAGTGAAGCCGGACAGGTCAATCAGCCCCAGCATTTT
cdr3_aa: CAISEAGQVNQPQHF
d_call: TRBD1
v_call: TRBV10-3
clone_size: -
j_call: TRBJ1-5

cdr3_nt: TGTGCCAGCAGCTATTCGGTATCCGGGACAGATATCGAGCAGTACTTC
cdr3_aa: CASSYSVSGTDIEQYF
d_call: TRBD1
v_call: TRBV5-4
clone_size: -
j_call: TRBJ2-7

cdr3_nt: TGTGCCAGCAGCTTACAAGGGCGCCCAGATACGCAGTATTTT
cdr3_aa: CASSLQGRPDTQYF
d_call: -
v_call: TRBV5-5
clone_size: -
j_call: TRBJ2-3

cdr3_nt: TGTGCCAGCAGTGAATTTGTTAGCGGGCCGGTCGCGGCCCAGTACTTC
cdr3_aa: CASSEFVSGPVAAQYF
d_call: TRBD2
v_call: TRBV2
clone_size: -
j_call: TRBJ2-5

cdr3_nt: TGTGCCAGCAGTGAGTCAGGGACTAGCGGGATAGGCGATGAGCAGTTCTTC
cdr3_aa: CASSESGTSGIGDEQFF
d_call: TRBD2
v_call: TRBV2
clone_size: once
j_call: TRBJ2-1

cdr3_nt: TGTGCCAGCAGCTTTGCGGGTGAGCAGTTCTTC
cdr3_aa: CASSFAGEQFF
d_call: -
v_call: TRBV7-9
clone_size: -
j_call: TRBJ2-1

cdr3_nt: TGTGCCAGTGCCGGGTGGGGAGGGAATCGGTTCTCCTACAATGAGCAGTTCTTC
cdr3_aa: CASAGWGGNRFSYNEQFF
d_call: TRBD2
v_call: TRBV19
clone_size: -
j_call: TRBJ2-1

cdr3_nt: TGTGCCAGCAGCTTAGTCCCCGGGCCCCAGCATTTT
cdr3_aa: CASSLVPGPQHF
d_call: -
v_call: TRBV7-9
clone_size: -
j_call: TRBJ1-5

cdr3_nt: TGTGCCAGCGGTTCAGTTGTGACTAGCGGGAGTATGGAGACCCAGTACTTC
cdr3_aa: CASGSVVTSGSMETQYF
d_call: TRBD2
v_call: TRBV7-9
clone_size: -
j_call: TRBJ2-5

cdr3_nt: TGCGCCAGCAGTGTAAGTTTGGACTACGAGCAGTACTTC
cdr3_aa: CASSVSLDYEQYF
d_call: -
v_call: TRBV10-1
clone_size: -
j_call: TRBJ2-7

cdr3_nt: TGCGCCAGCAGCTTATCCGCTAACTACGAGCAGTACTTC
cdr3_aa: CASSLSANYEQYF
d_call: -
v_call: TRBV5-1
clone_size: -
j_call: TRBJ2-7

cdr3_nt: TGTGCCAGCAGCCTCCTGAGGGAGCAGTACTTC
cdr3_aa: CASSLLREQYF
d_call: -
v_call: TRBV11-2
clone_size: -
j_call: TRBJ2-7

cdr3_nt: TGTGCCAGCAGCTCCCAGCGGGTTACCCCCTACGAGCAGTACTTC
cdr3_aa: CASSSQRVTPYEQYF
d_call: -
v_call: TRBV7-9
clone_size: -
j_call: TRBJ2-7

cdr3_nt: TGTGCCACCAGCAGTGTAAGCTACGAGCAGTACTTC
cdr3_aa: CATSSVSYEQYF
d_call: -
v_call: TRBV15
clone_size: -
j_call: TRBJ2-7

cdr3_nt: TGTGCCAGCAGGTCATCCGGGCGGGGGACTGAAGCTTTCTTT
cdr3_aa: CASRSSGRGTEAFF
d_call: -
v_call: TRBV6-5
clone_size: -
j_call: TRBJ1-1

cdr3_nt: TGTGCCAGCAGCCGTGGCGGGGAGCTGTTTTTT
cdr3_aa: CASSRGGELFF
d_call: -
v_call: TRBV14
clone_size: -
j_call: TRBJ2-2

cdr3_nt: TGTGCCAGCAGGTCCCTGGCTTCGAATGAAAAACTGTTTTTT
cdr3_aa: CASRSLASNEKLFF
d_call: -
v_call: TRBV27
clone_size: -
j_call: TRBJ1-4

cdr3_nt: TGTGCCAGCAGCCCGGGGAGGGAATACACTGAAGCTTTCTTT
cdr3_aa: CASSPGREYTEAFF
d_call: -
v_call: TRBV5-5
clone_size: -
j_call: TRBJ1-1

cdr3_nt: TGCAGTGCTAAGAGAGCACAGTACTTC
cdr3_aa: CSAKRAQYF
d_call: -
v_call: TRBV20-1
clone_size: -
j_call: TRBJ2-7

cdr3_nt: TGTGCCAGCAGTCTAATAGGGGCCAACACTGAAGCTTTCTTT
cdr3_aa: CASSLIGANTEAFF
d_call: -
v_call: TRBV27
clone_size: -
j_call: TRBJ1-1

cdr3_nt: TGTGCCAGCAGCGCCGCCGGGCCTAACTACACCTTC
cdr3_aa: CASSAAGPNYTF
d_call: -
v_call: TRBV5-4
clone_size: -
j_call: TRBJ1-2

cdr3_nt: TGTGCCAGTAAATACACCGAGGGCCAGCCCCAGCATTTT
cdr3_aa: CASKYTEGQPQHF
d_call: -
v_call: TRBV19
clone_size: once
j_call: TRBJ1-5

cdr3_nt: TGCGCCAGCAGCCGGGACCTGAGGGGGGCCTACGAGCAGTACTTC
cdr3_aa: CASSRDLRGAYEQYF
d_call: -
v_call: TRBV5-1
clone_size: -
j_call: TRBJ2-7

cdr3_nt: TGTGCCAGCAGTTGGACAGGCGCCAACAATGAGCAGTTCTTC
cdr3_aa: CASSWTGANNEQFF
d_call: TRBD1
v_call: TRBV28
clone_size: -
j_call: TRBJ2-1

cdr3_nt: TGTGCCAGCAGTCCCTGGACAGCCTACAATGAGCAGTTCTTC
cdr3_aa: CASSPWTAYNEQFF
d_call: -
v_call: TRBV6-5
clone_size: -
j_call: TRBJ2-1

cdr3_nt: TGTGCCAGCAGTTTATCGGCCGCCCATCGGGGCGACACCTTC
cdr3_aa: CASSLSAAHRGDTF
d_call: -
v_call: TRBV27
clone_size: -
j_call: TRBJ1-2

cdr3_nt: TGTGCCAGCAGCGCCCGAGTTCTAGCGGGAAAATACAATGAGCAGTTCTTC
cdr3_aa: CASSARVLAGKYNEQFF
d_call: TRBD2
v_call: TRBV9
clone_size: -
j_call: TRBJ2-1

cdr3_nt: TGTGCCAGCAGTAGTGAAAATAGAAAGGGGGAGCTGTTTTTT
cdr3_aa: CASSSENRKGELFF
d_call: -
v_call: TRBV2
clone_size: once
j_call: TRBJ2-2